These T cell receptor beta chains were read from a single sample in a study of cytomegalovirus exposure and HLA in healthy donors. Assay: immunoSEQ multiplex PCR; the TCRdb copy retains only in-frame clones and omits some. Here the sample spans approximately 180,000 clones, about three quarters being singletons. The sequenced sample was PBMCs. These receptor sequences come from a woman aged 40 to 50 in good health and CMV-seronegative. Both conserved end residues are part of each CDR3. D genes are given only for firm matches. A clone size is listed for some rows: how often the clone was seen (once, few, many), or a class if it is expanded.

clone_size	v_call	j_call	d_call	cdr3_nt	cdr3_aa
NA	TRBV5-6	TRBJ1-1	NA	TGTGCCAGCAGCTTCTCTAGTAGCGCTGAAGCTTTCTTT	CASSFSSSAEAFF
NA	TRBV7-9	TRBJ1-1	NA	TGTGCCAGCAGCCCGAACACCGGGGTCAACACTGAAGCTTTCTTT	CASSPNTGVNTEAFF
NA	TRBV7-2	TRBJ1-5	NA	TGTGCCAGCAGCTTAGCGAAGAGGAGTCAGCCCCAGCATTTT	CASSLAKRSQPQHF
NA	TRBV5-8	TRBJ2-1	TRBD1	TGTGCCAGCAGCTTGGACAGGCACCGGGACAGGGTCGGCAATGAGCAGTTCTTC	CASSLDRHRDRVGNEQFF
NA	TRBV14	TRBJ2-2	NA	TGTGCCAGCAGCCAAGTAATTGTAGCGGCGAACACCGGGGAGCTGTTTTTT	CASSQVIVAANTGELFF
NA	TRBV27	TRBJ2-1	NA	TGTGCCAGCAGTTTACGGTCTGGGACTTCAAATGAGCAGTTCTTC	CASSLRSGTSNEQFF
NA	TRBV5-1	TRBJ2-7	TRBD2	TGCGCCAGCAGCTCTCCAGTTGTCGGGAGGGCGAACGAGCAGTACTTC	CASSSPVVGRANEQYF
NA	TRBV27	TRBJ1-6	NA	TGTGCCAGCAGCCTGCTTGGCAGTAATTCACCCCTCCACTTT	CASSLLGSNSPLHF
NA	TRBV6-4	TRBJ2-1	TRBD2	TGTGCCAGCAGTGACCCCTGGACTAGCGGGAGTTACAATGAGCAGTTCTTC	CASSDPWTSGSYNEQFF
NA	TRBV10-3	TRBJ2-1	NA	TGTGCCATCGGAGGGACAGGGAGTCTAGCGGGAGCCATTCCCTCCTACAATGAGCAGTTCTTC	CAIGGTGSLAGAIPSYNEQFF
NA	TRBV9	TRBJ1-3	TRBD1	TGTGCCAGCAGCGAACGGGACAGCTCTGGAAACACCATATATTTT	CASSERDSSGNTIYF
NA	TRBV28	TRBJ2-4	TRBD2	TGTGCCAGCAGTCCATCTAGCGGGAGTGGGGCCAAAAACATTCAGTACTTC	CASSPSSGSGAKNIQYF
NA	TRBV19	TRBJ1-3	NA	TGTGCCAGTAGTATCTCGGGGTCCGGAAACACCATATATTTT	CASSISGSGNTIYF
NA	TRBV10-3	TRBJ1-2	NA	TGTGCCGCCGGGGGAGGTGGGGCCTATGGCTACACCTTC	CAAGGGGAYGYTF
NA	TRBV5-1	TRBJ1-2	NA	TGCGCCAGCAGCTTGTCAGGAGGGAGCTATGGCTACACCTTC	CASSLSGGSYGYTF
few	TRBV18	TRBJ2-2	NA	TGTGCCAGCTCACTGGGCAATCGGTGGGAGCTGTTTTTT	CASSLGNRWELFF
NA	TRBV7-2	TRBJ2-5	TRBD1	TGTGCCAGCAGCTTAAGTCATTCAGGGGGCCAAGAGACCCAGTACTTC	CASSLSHSGGQETQYF
NA	TRBV30	TRBJ2-1	TRBD2	TGTGCCCTACTAGGGCTAGCGGGGGAGCAGTTCTTC	CALLGLAGEQFF
NA	TRBV30	TRBJ1-2	TRBD1	TGTGCCTGGAGTCTGTATGAGGGGGCTTCCTATGGCTACACCTTC	CAWSLYEGASYGYTF
NA	TRBV19	TRBJ1-1	NA	TGTGCCAGTAGTAGCGGGACGGGGAGGTACACTGAAGCTTTCTTT	CASSSGTGRYTEAFF
NA	TRBV28	TRBJ1-2	NA	TGTGCCAGCACTGCCTTAGCTGGGTATGGCTACACCTTC	CASTALAGYGYTF
few	TRBV29-1	TRBJ1-5	TRBD1	TGCAGCGCCCGGGACAGGGAGGATCAGCCCCAGCATTTT	CSARDREDQPQHF
NA	TRBV18	TRBJ2-1	TRBD2	TGTGCCAGCTCACCTGTTACGAGCGGGAGAAGGAATGAGCAGTTCTTC	CASSPVTSGRRNEQFF
NA	TRBV7-9	TRBJ1-2	TRBD1	TGTGCCAGCACCATGGGACAGGACGGCACTATGGTTGGCTACACCTTC	CASTMGQDGTMVGYTF
few	TRBV28	TRBJ2-5	TRBD1	TGTGCCAGCAGTTTAACAGGGGAAGAGACCCAGTACTTC	CASSLTGEETQYF
NA	TRBV6-1	TRBJ1-6	NA	TGTGCCAGCAGTGACAGGGTTTGGGGTAATTCACCCCTCCACTTT	CASSDRVWGNSPLHF
NA	TRBV10-3	TRBJ2-7	NA	TGTGCCATCAGCCTAAGCGGTTCCTTCTCCTACGAGCAGTACTTC	CAISLSGSFSYEQYF
NA	TRBV30	TRBJ1-2	NA	TGTGCCTGGAGTGATGTGTCGACAGCAATCTATGGCTACACCTTC	CAWSDVSTAIYGYTF
NA	TRBV7-9	TRBJ1-1	NA	TGTGCCAGCAGCTTATTAATCGGGAACACTGAAGCTTTCTTT	CASSLLIGNTEAFF
few	TRBV9	TRBJ1-6	NA	TGTGCCAGCGCTGCAGGGTTTAATAATTCACCCCTCCACTTT	CASAAGFNNSPLHF
NA	TRBV9	TRBJ2-1	NA	TGTGCCAGCAGCCAGACCGACCTAGCGTTTAAGTTCTTC	CASSQTDLAFKFF
NA	TRBV7-9	TRBJ1-1	NA	TGTGCCAGCAGCCCTCGCGCGGGGTTCGCTGAAGCTTTCTTT	CASSPRAGFAEAFF
NA	TRBV7-2	TRBJ2-2	TRBD2	TGTGCCAGCAGTCGACTAGCGGGAAACACCGGGGAGCTGTTTTTT	CASSRLAGNTGELFF
once	TRBV5-6	TRBJ2-3	NA	TGTGCCAGCAGCTTGGGGGGAGGCCCCGCAGATACGCAGTATTTT	CASSLGGGPADTQYF
NA	TRBV5-1	TRBJ2-5	NA	TGCGCCAGCAGCCCGCGCGGTCAAGAGACCCAGTACTTC	CASSPRGQETQYF
NA	TRBV2	TRBJ2-3	TRBD2	TGTGCCAGCAGTGAAGTACTAGCGGGGGGCACAGATACGCAGTATTTT	CASSEVLAGGTDTQYF
NA	TRBV18	TRBJ1-2	TRBD1	TGTGCCAGCTCACCAAACGTCCCCGGGACAGGCACTTATGGCTACACCTTC	CASSPNVPGTGTYGYTF
few	TRBV7-8	TRBJ1-2	TRBD1	TGTGCCAGCTCACAAGGAAGACAGGGGTTCGGCTACACCTTC	CASSQGRQGFGYTF
NA	TRBV19	TRBJ1-5	TRBD1	TGTGCCAGTAGCCCCCAAGGGGGCAGAAGCAATCAGCCCCAGCATTTT	CASSPQGGRSNQPQHF
NA	TRBV5-5	TRBJ2-1	NA	TGTGCCAGCAGCTTTAACTACAATGAGCAGTTCTTC	CASSFNYNEQFF
NA	TRBV5-1	TRBJ2-3	TRBD1	TGCGCCAGCAGCTTAACCGGGACAGGGGGCACAGATACGCAGTATTTT	CASSLTGTGGTDTQYF
NA	TRBV5-1	TRBJ2-3	NA	TGCGCCAGCAGCTTGGAGCAGGCTAGCACAGATACGCAGTATTTT	CASSLEQASTDTQYF
NA	TRBV27	TRBJ1-6	TRBD1	TGTGCCAGCAGTAGAGGACAGGGAAATTCACCCCTCCACTTT	CASSRGQGNSPLHF
NA	TRBV6-6	TRBJ2-3	TRBD1	TGTGCCAGCAGTTCAAGGGACAGGGTATTAACAGATACGCAGTATTTT	CASSSRDRVLTDTQYF
NA	TRBV9	TRBJ2-1	TRBD2	TGTGCCAGCAGACCGGCGAGCGGGAACGAGCAGTTCTTC	CASRPASGNEQFF
NA	TRBV11-3	TRBJ1-1	NA	TGTGCCAGCAGCTTAGATATCAAGCGGAACACTGAAGCTTTCTTT	CASSLDIKRNTEAFF
NA	TRBV18	TRBJ1-2	NA	TGTGCCAGCTCACCACAAGCAAACTATGGCTACACCTTC	CASSPQANYGYTF
NA	TRBV11-2	TRBJ1-2	NA	TGTGCCAGCCGAGAGAGGCTGAGCTGGAGTGGCTACACCTTC	CASRERLSWSGYTF
once	TRBV5-6	TRBJ1-2	TRBD1	TGTGCCAGCAGCTCCCGGACAGGGGATGGCTACACCTTC	CASSSRTGDGYTF
NA	TRBV6-1	TRBJ2-5	NA	TGTGCCAGCAGGGATCCAGGCAGTCCTCGAGAGACCCAGTACTTC	CASRDPGSPRETQYF